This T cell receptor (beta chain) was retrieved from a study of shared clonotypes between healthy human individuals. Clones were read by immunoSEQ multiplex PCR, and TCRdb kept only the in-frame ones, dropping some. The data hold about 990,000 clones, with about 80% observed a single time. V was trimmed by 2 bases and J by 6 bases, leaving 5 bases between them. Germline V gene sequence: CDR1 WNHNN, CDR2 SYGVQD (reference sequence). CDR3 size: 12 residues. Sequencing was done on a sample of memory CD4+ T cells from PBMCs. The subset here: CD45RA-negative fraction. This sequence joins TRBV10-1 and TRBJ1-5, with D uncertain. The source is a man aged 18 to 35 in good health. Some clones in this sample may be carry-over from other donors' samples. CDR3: CASSEPGQPQHF. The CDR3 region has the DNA TGCGCCAGCAGTGAGCCGGGTCAGCCCCAGCATTTT.